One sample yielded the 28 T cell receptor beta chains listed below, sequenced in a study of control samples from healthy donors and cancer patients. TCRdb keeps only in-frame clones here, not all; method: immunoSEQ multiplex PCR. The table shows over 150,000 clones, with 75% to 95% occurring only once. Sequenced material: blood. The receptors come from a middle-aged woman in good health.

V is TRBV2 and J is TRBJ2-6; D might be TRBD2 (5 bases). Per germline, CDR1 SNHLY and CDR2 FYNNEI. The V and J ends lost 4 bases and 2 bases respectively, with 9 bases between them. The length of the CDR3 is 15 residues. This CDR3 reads CASSVAGAGANVLTF. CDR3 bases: TGTGCCAGCAGTGTGGCGGGTGCTGGGGCCAACGTCCTGACTTTC. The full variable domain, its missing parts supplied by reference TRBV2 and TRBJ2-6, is EPEVTQTPSHQVTQMGQEVILRCVPISNHLYFYWYRQILGQKVEFLVSFYNNEISEKSEIFDDQFSVERPDGSNFTLKIRSTKLEDSAMYFCASSVAGAGANVLTFGAGSRLTVL.

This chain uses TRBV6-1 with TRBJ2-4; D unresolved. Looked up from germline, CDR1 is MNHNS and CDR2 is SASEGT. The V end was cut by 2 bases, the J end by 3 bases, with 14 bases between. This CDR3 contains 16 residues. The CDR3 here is CASSEFGVEGKNIQYF. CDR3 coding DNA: TGTGCCAGCAGTGAATTTGGGGTGGAAGGCAAAAACATTCAGTACTTC.

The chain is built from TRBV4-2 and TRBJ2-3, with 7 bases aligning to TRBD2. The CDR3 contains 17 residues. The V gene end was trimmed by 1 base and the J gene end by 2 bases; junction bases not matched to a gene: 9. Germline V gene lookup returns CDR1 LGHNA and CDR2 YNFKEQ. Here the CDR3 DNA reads TGTGCCAGCAGCCAAGTGGTCGTTGGGGGGGTCACAGATACGCAGTATTTT. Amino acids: CASSQVVVGGVTDTQYF.

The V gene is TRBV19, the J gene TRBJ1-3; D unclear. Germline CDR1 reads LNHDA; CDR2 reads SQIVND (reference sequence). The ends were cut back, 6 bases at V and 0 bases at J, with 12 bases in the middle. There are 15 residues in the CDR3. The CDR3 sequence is CASSRPIHSGNTIYF. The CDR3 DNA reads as TGTGCCAGTAGCCGTCCCATCCACTCTGGAAACACCATATATTTT. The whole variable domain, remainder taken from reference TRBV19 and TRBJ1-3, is DGGITQSPKYLFRKEGQNVTLSCEQNLNHDAMYWYRQDPGQGLRLIYYSQIVNDFQKGDIAEGYSVSREKKESFPLTVTSAQKNPTAFYLCASSRPIHSGNTIYFGEGSWLTVV.

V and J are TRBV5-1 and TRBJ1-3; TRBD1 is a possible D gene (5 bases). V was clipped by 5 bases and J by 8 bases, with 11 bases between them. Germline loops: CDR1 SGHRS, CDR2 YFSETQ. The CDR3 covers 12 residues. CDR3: CASRGQGHTIYF. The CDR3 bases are TGCGCCAGCAGAGGCCAGGGACACACCATATATTTT.

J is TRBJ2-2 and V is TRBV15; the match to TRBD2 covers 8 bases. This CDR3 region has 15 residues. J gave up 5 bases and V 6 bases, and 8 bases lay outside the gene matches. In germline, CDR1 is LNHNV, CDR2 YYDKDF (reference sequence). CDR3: CATRGASGYTGELFF. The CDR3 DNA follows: TGTGCCACCAGAGGTGCTAGCGGGTATACCGGGGAGCTGTTTTTT.

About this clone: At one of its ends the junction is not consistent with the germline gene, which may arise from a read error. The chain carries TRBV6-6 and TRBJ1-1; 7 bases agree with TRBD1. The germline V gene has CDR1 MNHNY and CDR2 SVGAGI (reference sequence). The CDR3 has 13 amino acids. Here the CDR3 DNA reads TGTGCCAGCAGTTACCTTGACAGGGCTGAGGCTTTCTTT. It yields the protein CASSYLDRAEAFF.

CDR3 DNA sequence: TGTGCCAGCAGCCACAGGGTCCACGAGCAGTACTTC. It encodes CASSHRVHEQYF. The V gene is TRBV3-1 (or the pseudogene TRBV3-2), the J gene TRBJ2-7; maybe TRBD1 (5 bases). Germline V gene lookup returns CDR1 LGHDT and CDR2 YNNKEL (reference sequence). Trimming cost V 3 bases and J 5 bases, with 8 bases left between them. The CDR3 contains 12 residues.

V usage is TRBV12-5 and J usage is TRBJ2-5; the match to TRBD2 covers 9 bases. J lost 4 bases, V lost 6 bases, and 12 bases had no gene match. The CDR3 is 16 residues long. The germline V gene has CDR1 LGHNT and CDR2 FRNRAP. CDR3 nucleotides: TGTGCTAGTGGCTTCACAGGGGCGGGGGGGCGAGAGACCCAGTACTTC. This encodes CASGFTGAGGRETQYF.

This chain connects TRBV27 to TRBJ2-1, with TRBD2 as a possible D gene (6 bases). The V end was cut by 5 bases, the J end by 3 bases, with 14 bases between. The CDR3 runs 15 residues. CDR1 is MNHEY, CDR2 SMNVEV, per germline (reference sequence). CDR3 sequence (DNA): TGTGCCAGCAGTCCCCTGGAGGGTTTCTACAATGAGCAGTTCTTC. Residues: CASSPLEGFYNEQFF.

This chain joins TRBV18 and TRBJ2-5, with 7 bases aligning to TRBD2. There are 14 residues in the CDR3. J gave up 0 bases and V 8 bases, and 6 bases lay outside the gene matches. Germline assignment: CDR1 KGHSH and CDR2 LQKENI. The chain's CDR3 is CASGTGRDQETQYF. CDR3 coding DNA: TGTGCCAGCGGGACGGGGAGGGACCAAGAGACCCAGTACTTC.

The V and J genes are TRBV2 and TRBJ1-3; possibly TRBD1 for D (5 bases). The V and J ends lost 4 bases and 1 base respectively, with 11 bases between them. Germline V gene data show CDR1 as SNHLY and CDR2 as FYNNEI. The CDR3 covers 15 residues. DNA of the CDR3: TGTGCCAGCAGTGTGGAGGCAGGGTCTGGAAACACCATATATTTT. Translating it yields CASSVEAGSGNTIYF. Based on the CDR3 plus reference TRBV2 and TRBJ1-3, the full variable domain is EPEVTQTPSHQVTQMGQEVILRCVPISNHLYFYWYRQILGQKVEFLVSFYNNEISEKSEIFDDQFSVERPDGSNFTLKIRSTKLEDSAMYFCASSVEAGSGNTIYFGEGSWLTVV.

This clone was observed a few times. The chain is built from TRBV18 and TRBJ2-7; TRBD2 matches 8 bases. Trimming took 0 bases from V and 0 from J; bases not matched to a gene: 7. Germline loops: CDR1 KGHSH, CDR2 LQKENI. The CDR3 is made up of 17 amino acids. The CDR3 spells CASSPPITSGNSYEQYF. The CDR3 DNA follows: TGTGCCAGCTCACCACCTATTACTAGCGGAAACTCCTACGAGCAGTACTTC.

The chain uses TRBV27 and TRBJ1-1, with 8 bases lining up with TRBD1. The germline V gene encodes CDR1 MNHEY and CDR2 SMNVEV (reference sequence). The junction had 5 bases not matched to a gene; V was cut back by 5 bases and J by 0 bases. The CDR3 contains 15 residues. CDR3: CASSATGGMNTEAFF. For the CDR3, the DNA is TGTGCCAGCAGTGCCACAGGGGGGATGAACACTGAAGCTTTCTTT.

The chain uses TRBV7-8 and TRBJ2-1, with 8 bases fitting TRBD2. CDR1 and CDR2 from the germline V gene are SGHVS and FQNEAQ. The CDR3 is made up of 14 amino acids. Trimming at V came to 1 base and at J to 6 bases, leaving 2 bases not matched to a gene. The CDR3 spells CASSLVGTSNEQFF. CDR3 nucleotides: TGTGCCAGCAGCTTAGTCGGGACTAGCAATGAGCAGTTCTTC.

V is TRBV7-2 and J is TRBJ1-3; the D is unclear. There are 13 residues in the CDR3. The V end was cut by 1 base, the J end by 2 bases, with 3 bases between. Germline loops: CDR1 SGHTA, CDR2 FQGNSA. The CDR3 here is CASSLGAGNTIYF. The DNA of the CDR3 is TGTGCCAGCAGCTTAGGGGCTGGAAACACCATATATTTT.

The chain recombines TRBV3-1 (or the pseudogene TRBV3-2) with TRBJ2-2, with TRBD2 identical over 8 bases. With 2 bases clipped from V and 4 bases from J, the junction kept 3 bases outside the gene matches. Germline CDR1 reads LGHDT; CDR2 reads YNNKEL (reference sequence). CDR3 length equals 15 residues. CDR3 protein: CASSQRGGLTGELFF. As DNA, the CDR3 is TGTGCCAGCAGCCAACGCGGGGGGCTCACCGGGGAGCTGTTTTTT.

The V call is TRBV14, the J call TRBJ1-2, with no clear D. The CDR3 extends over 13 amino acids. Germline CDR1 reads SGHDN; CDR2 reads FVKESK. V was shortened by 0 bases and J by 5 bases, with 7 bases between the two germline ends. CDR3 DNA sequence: TGTGCCAGCAGCCAAGACCGGGCGTATGGCTACACCTTC. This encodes CASSQDRAYGYTF.

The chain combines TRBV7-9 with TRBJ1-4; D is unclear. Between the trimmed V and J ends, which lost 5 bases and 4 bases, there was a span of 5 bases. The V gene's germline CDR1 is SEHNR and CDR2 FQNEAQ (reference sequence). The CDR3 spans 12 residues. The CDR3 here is CASSGNNEKLFF. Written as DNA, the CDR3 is TGTGCCAGCAGCGGGAATAATGAAAAACTGTTTTTT.

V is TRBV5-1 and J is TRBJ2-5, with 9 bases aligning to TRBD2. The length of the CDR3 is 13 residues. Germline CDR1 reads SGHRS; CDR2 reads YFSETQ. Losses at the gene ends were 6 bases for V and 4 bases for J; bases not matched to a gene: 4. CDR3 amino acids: CASTGSGGETQYF. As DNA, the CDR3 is TGCGCCAGCACTGGTAGCGGGGGAGAGACCCAGTACTTC.

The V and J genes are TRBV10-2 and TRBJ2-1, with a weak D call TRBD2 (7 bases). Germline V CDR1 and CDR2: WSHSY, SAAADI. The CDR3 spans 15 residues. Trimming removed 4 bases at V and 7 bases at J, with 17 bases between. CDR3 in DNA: TGCGCCAGCAGTGTAGAGGGGGGGCCTCAAAATGAGCAGTTCTTC. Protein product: CASSVEGGPQNEQFF.

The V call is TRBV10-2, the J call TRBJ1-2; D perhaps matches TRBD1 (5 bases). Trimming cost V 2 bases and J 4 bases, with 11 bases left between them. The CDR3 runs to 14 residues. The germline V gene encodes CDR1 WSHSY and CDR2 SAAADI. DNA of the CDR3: TGCGCCAGCAGTGAGGTGGCAGGGCCCTATGGCTACACCTTC. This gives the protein CASSEVAGPYGYTF.

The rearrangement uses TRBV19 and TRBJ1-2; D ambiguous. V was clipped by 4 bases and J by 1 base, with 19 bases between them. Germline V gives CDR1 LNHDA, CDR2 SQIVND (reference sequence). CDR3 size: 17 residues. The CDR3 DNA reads TGTGCCAGTAGTAACTTGGCCAGCCCAAAGAGTAACTATGGCTACACCTTC. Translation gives CASSNLASPKSNYGYTF.

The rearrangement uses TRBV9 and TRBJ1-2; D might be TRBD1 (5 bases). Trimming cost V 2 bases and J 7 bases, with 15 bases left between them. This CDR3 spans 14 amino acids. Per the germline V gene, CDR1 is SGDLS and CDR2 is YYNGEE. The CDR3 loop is CASSVTTDYVGYTF. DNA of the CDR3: TGTGCCAGCAGCGTGACGACAGACTATGTTGGCTACACCTTC.

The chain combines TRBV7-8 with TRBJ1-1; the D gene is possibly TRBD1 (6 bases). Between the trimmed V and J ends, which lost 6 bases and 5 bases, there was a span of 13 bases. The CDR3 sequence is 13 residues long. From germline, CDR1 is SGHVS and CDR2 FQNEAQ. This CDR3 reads CASRPVQGTEAFF. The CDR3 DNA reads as TGTGCCAGCAGGCCTGTACAGGGAACTGAAGCTTTCTTT.

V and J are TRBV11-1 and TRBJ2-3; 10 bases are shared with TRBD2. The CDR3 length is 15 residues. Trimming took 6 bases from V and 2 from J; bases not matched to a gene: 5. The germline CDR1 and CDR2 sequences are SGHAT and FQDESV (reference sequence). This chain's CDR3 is CASSWTSGPTDTQYF. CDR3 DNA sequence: TGTGCCAGCAGTTGGACTAGCGGTCCCACAGATACGCAGTATTTT.

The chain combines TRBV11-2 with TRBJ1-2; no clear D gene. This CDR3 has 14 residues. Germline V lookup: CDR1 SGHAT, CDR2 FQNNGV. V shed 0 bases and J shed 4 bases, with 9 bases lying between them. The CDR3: CASSLDRRPYGYTF. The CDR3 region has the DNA TGTGCCAGCAGCTTAGATCGACGGCCCTATGGCTACACCTTC.

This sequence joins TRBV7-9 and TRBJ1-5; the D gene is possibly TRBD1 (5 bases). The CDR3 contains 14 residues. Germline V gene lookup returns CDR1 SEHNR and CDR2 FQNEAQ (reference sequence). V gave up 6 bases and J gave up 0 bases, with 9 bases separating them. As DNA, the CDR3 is TGTGCCAGCAGGAGGGACCATAGCAATCAGCCCCAGCATTTT. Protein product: CASRRDHSNQPQHF.